A selection of T cell receptor beta chains follows, all from one sample in a study of shared clonotypes between healthy human individuals. Produced via immunoSEQ multiplex PCR; TCRdb's table is partial and in-frame only. The sample carries over a million clones, about 96% recorded once. Sequenced material: naive CD4+ T cells sorted from blood. The receptors were sampled from a man under 40 in good health. Each CDR3 is given with its conserved first and last residue. Fields, in order: V gene, clone size, J gene, D gene, CDR3 DNA, CDR3 protein. D genes are given only for firm matches. A clone size is listed for some rows: how often the clone was seen (once, few, many), or a class if it is expanded.

v_call: TRBV29-1
clone_size: few
j_call: TRBJ2-7
d_call: .
cdr3_nt: TGCAGCGTTGCGGGACAAACCTCTACTAGCCGCTACGAGCAGTACTTC
cdr3_aa: CSVAGQTSTSRYEQYF

v_call: TRBV6-5
clone_size: few
j_call: TRBJ1-1
d_call: .
cdr3_nt: TGTGCCAGCAGTCCTGAGGGGATGGGCACTGAAGCTTTCTTT
cdr3_aa: CASSPEGMGTEAFF

v_call: TRBV9
clone_size: .
j_call: TRBJ2-3
d_call: .
cdr3_nt: TGTGCCAGCAGCGGTTCATTGGATACGCAGTATTTT
cdr3_aa: CASSGSLDTQYF

v_call: TRBV11-2
clone_size: .
j_call: TRBJ2-3
d_call: .
cdr3_nt: TGTGCCAGCAGCATGCCTAACCAAGATACGCAGTATTTT
cdr3_aa: CASSMPNQDTQYF

v_call: TRBV18
clone_size: .
j_call: TRBJ1-1
d_call: .
cdr3_nt: TGTGCCAGCTCACCATCCCTGAACACTGAAGCTTTCTTT
cdr3_aa: CASSPSLNTEAFF

v_call: TRBV4-3
clone_size: .
j_call: TRBJ2-2
d_call: .
cdr3_nt: TGCGCCAGCAGCCAAGTCGGGACAAGGAGGGGTGTCCTGTTTTTT
cdr3_aa: CASSQVGTRRGVLFF

v_call: TRBV7-6
clone_size: .
j_call: TRBJ1-5
d_call: .
cdr3_nt: TGTGCCAGCAGCTCAACAGGGAATCAGCCCCAGCATTTT
cdr3_aa: CASSSTGNQPQHF

v_call: TRBV5-1
clone_size: .
j_call: TRBJ2-1
d_call: TRBD1
cdr3_nt: TGCGCCAGCAGCAGGGACAGGGTATACAATGAGCAGTTCTTC
cdr3_aa: CASSRDRVYNEQFF

v_call: TRBV9
clone_size: .
j_call: TRBJ2-2
d_call: .
cdr3_nt: TGTGCCAGCAGCGTAGCTCACCTTACCGGGGAGCTGTTTTTT
cdr3_aa: CASSVAHLTGELFF

v_call: TRBV7-7
clone_size: .
j_call: TRBJ2-5
d_call: .
cdr3_nt: TGTGCTAGCAGCACAACCCGGGGGCGTCAAGAGACCCAGTACTTC
cdr3_aa: CASSTTRGRQETQYF

v_call: TRBV28
clone_size: .
j_call: TRBJ2-2
d_call: .
cdr3_nt: TGTGCCACCACAGGAGGGGATGCCGGGGAGCTGTTTTTT
cdr3_aa: CATTGGDAGELFF

v_call: TRBV7-6
clone_size: .
j_call: TRBJ2-2
d_call: .
cdr3_nt: TGTGCCAGCACAAGGGAATCAAACACCGGGGAGCTGTTTTTT
cdr3_aa: CASTRESNTGELFF

v_call: TRBV7-9
clone_size: .
j_call: TRBJ1-2
d_call: .
cdr3_nt: TGTGCCAGCAGCTTAGCAGGCCACTATGGCTACACCTTC
cdr3_aa: CASSLAGHYGYTF

v_call: TRBV5-1
clone_size: .
j_call: TRBJ2-5
d_call: TRBD2
cdr3_nt: TGCGCCAGCAGCGAGGGACTAGCGGGGGCCGCCCAAGAGACCCAGTACTTC
cdr3_aa: CASSEGLAGAAQETQYF